A single sample is the source of the 27 T cell receptor beta chains below, sequenced in a study of T cell responses to AZD1222 COVID-19 vaccine. The repertoire was sequenced with immunoSEQ multiplex PCR; TCRdb's copy has only in-frame clones and lacks some. The profile shows approximately 150,000 clones, roughly 90% of them singletons. This specimen consisted of peripheral blood, obtained 28 days after the second AZD1222 dose. All receptors come from an adult who received the AZD1222 COVID-19 vaccine.

The CDR3 DNA is TGTGCCAGCAGCCAAGAGGGTGAGCAGTTCTTC. Its protein product is CASSQEGEQFF. The chain links TRBV4-2 to TRBJ2-1, with D uncertain. Germline CDR1 LGHNA, CDR2 YNFKEQ. The V end lost 0 bases, the J end lost 9 bases, and 3 bases lay between the germline ends. The CDR3 totals 11 residues.

The chain links TRBV12-3 or TRBV12-4 to TRBJ1-2; D perhaps matches TRBD1 (6 bases). Trimming shortened V by 10 bases and J by 4 bases, and 13 bases separated the two germline ends. The CDR3 consists of 12 residues. Written as DNA, the CDR3 is TGTGCCATTCTACAGGGAGGCTATGGCTACACCTTC. This codes for CAILQGGYGYTF.

The V and J genes are TRBV6-4 and TRBJ2-1, with no clear D. The CDR3 contains 15 residues. Germline lookup yields CDR1 MRHNA and CDR2 SNTAGT. Trimming took off 0 bases at V and 6 bases at J, with 12 bases between the two ends. In DNA, the CDR3 is TGTGCCAGCAGTGACTCTGACAAGACGGTCAATGAGCAGTTCTTC. As protein: CASSDSDKTVNEQFF.

The chain links TRBV19 to TRBJ1-4; D unresolved. CDR1 and CDR2 from the germline V gene are LNHDA and SQIVND (reference sequence). CDR3 length: 13 residues. V lost 6 bases and J lost 8, with 13 bases in between. As DNA, the CDR3 is TGTGCCAGTAGCCAGGACGCGAGCGAAAAACTGTTTTTT. This sequence encodes CASSQDASEKLFF.

This clone has just one count. The chain uses TRBV29-1 and TRBJ2-6; 7 bases agree with TRBD2. Germline lookup yields CDR1 SQVTM and CDR2 ANQGSEA. There are 18 residues in the CDR3. V dropped 2 bases and J dropped 0; count of bases not matched to a gene: 10. The CDR3 DNA is TGCAGCGTTGAATTATGGTCTAGCGGTTCCTCTGGGGCCAACGTCCTGACTTTC. Its protein is CSVELWSSGSSGANVLTF.

J is TRBJ2-3 and V is TRBV4-3; 9 nucleotides agree with TRBD2. The J segment lost 1 base and the V segment lost 0 bases, leaving 5 bases of the junction unmatched. Looked up from germline, CDR1 is LGHNA and CDR2 is YSLEER. The CDR3 runs to 17 residues. The CDR3 nucleotides are TGCGCCAGCAGCCAAGACACCCCTAGCGGGGGCACAGATACGCAGTATTTT. Translated, it gives CASSQDTPSGGTDTQYF.

V is TRBV9 and J is TRBJ2-2, with TRBD1 matching over 9 bases. CDR3 length: 18 residues. With V trimmed by 4 bases and J by 4 bases, 14 bases remained unmatched. Germline V CDR1 and CDR2: SGDLS, YYNGEE. CDR3 residues: CASSLGQGLMRGTGELFF. CDR3 DNA: TGTGCCAGCAGCCTCGGACAGGGGCTAATGCGAGGCACCGGGGAGCTGTTTTTT. The full variable domain, in which reference TRBV9 and TRBJ2-2 provide the parts outside the CDR3, is DSGVTQTPKHLITATGQRVTLRCSPRSGDLSVYWYQQSLDQGLQFLIQYYNGEERAKGNILERFSAQQFPDLHSELNLSSLELGDSALYFCASSLGQGLMRGTGELFFGEGSRLTVL.

The V gene is TRBV27, the J gene TRBJ1-6, with D perhaps matching TRBD1 (5 bases). The V gene lost 6 bases and the J gene lost 9 bases, with 18 bases spanning the gap. Germline assignment: CDR1 MNHEY and CDR2 SMNVEV (reference sequence). CDR3 length equals 15 residues. CDR3 region: CASRRRGSGTSPLHF. CDR3 DNA sequence: TGTGCCAGCAGGCGACGCGGGAGTGGGACTTCACCCCTCCACTTT.

This clone is a singleton in its sample. This rearrangement joins TRBV27 to TRBJ2-7, with D possibly TRBD2 on 6 matching bases. Per germline, CDR1 MNHEY and CDR2 SMNVEV (reference sequence). The CDR3 has 14 amino acids. V lost 3 bases and J 2 bases, leaving 11 bases between the germline ends. This chain's CDR3 is CASSFGGPPYEQYF. CDR3 bases: TGTGCCAGCAGTTTCGGAGGGCCCCCCTACGAGCAGTACTTC.

V is TRBV27 and J is TRBJ1-6, with 8 bases identical to TRBD1. This CDR3 spans 15 amino acids. Germline lookup yields CDR1 MNHEY and CDR2 SMNVEV (reference sequence). With 3 bases clipped from V and 7 bases from J, the junction kept 5 bases outside the gene matches. CDR3 region: CASSFSQGGNSPLHF. Written as DNA, the CDR3 is TGTGCCAGCAGTTTCTCACAGGGGGGCAATTCACCCCTCCACTTT.

V gene TRBV19 combines with J gene TRBJ1-6; D unclear. V was trimmed by 5 bases and J by 0 bases, leaving 8 bases between them. The germline V gene encodes CDR1 LNHDA and CDR2 SQIVND (reference sequence). CDR3 size: 15 residues. This chain's CDR3 is CASSPQISYNSPLHF. CDR3 coding DNA: TGTGCCAGTAGTCCGCAGATCTCCTATAATTCACCCCTCCACTTT.

The V gene is TRBV9, the J gene TRBJ2-1, with 11 bases that match TRBD1. The CDR3 loop spans 15 amino acids. Germline loops: CDR1 SGDLS, CDR2 YYNGEE. V was pared by 4 bases and J by 7 bases, with 7 bases of the junction left unmatched. The CDR3 loop is CASSPWTGGGNEQFF. CDR3 nucleotide sequence: TGTGCCAGCAGCCCTTGGACAGGGGGCGGAAATGAGCAGTTCTTC.

A few counts support this clone. J is TRBJ2-3 and V is TRBV11-2, with 7 bases fitting TRBD2. Trimming at V came to 2 bases and at J to 3 bases, leaving 11 bases not matched to a gene. Germline V lookup: CDR1 SGHAT, CDR2 FQNNGV. This CDR3 has 17 amino acids. For the CDR3, the DNA is TGTGCCAGCAGCTTATTTGGTACGGGAGGAGGGACAGATACGCAGTATTTT. As protein: CASSLFGTGGGTDTQYF.

The DNA of the CDR3 is TGTGCCAGCAGCTCCATGAGGCAGGGGGGGTCTGAAGCTTTCTTT. This translates into CASSSMRQGGSEAFF. The chain is built from TRBV5-6 and TRBJ1-1; 7 bases line up with TRBD1. With V trimmed by 3 bases and J by 6 bases, 11 bases remained unmatched. Looked up from germline, CDR1 is SGHDT and CDR2 is YYEEEE. This CDR3 region has 15 residues. The full variable domain, in which reference TRBV5-6 and TRBJ1-1 provide the parts outside the CDR3, is DAGVTQSPTHLIKTRGQQVTLRCSPKSGHDTVSWYQQALGQGPQFIFQYYEEEERQRGNFPDRFSGHQFPNYSSELNVNALLLGDSALYLCASSSMRQGGSEAFFGQGTRLTVV.

In its sample, this clone was seen a few times. The J gene is TRBJ1-6, the V gene TRBV19; D gene unclear. CDR1 and CDR2 (germline): LNHDA, SQIVND (reference sequence). The V gene lost 8 bases and the J gene lost 8 bases, with 10 bases spanning the gap. The CDR3 contains 12 residues. CDR3 sequence (DNA): TGTGCCAGTCGGGGATTATATTCACCCCTCCACTTT. It is translated as CASRGLYSPLHF.

The chain joins TRBV5-5 to TRBJ1-6; D gene ambiguous. The ends were cut back, 0 bases at V and 8 bases at J, with 12 bases in the middle. The CDR3 has 15 residues. Germline V gene sequence: CDR1 SGHKS, CDR2 YYEKEE (reference sequence). The CDR3 coding sequence is TGTGCCAGCAGCTTGGAGACGGAAGGCCATTCACCCCTCCACTTT. It codes for CASSLETEGHSPLHF.

The chain recombines TRBV13 with TRBJ2-1, with D perhaps TRBD1 or TRBD2 (5 bases each). The CDR3 runs to 16 residues. Germline CDR1 is PRHDT and CDR2 is FYEKMQ (reference sequence). V dropped 1 base and J dropped 1 base, with 11 bases sitting between them. Here the CDR3 reads CASSLVGGPSYNEQFF. The DNA for the CDR3 is TGTGCCAGCAGCTTAGTTGGGGGACCTTCCTACAATGAGCAGTTCTTC.

The CDR3 here is CASSLALAGETGELFF. CDR3 DNA sequence: TGCGCCAGCAGCCTAGCCCTAGCGGGGGAGACCGGGGAGCTGTTTTTT. The gene calls are TRBV4-3 and TRBJ2-2, with TRBD2 identical over 10 bases. Losses at the gene ends were 4 bases for V and 5 bases for J; bases not matched to a gene: 7. The germline V gene has CDR1 LGHNA and CDR2 YSLEER. This CDR3 is 16 amino acids long.

The genes are TRBV9 and TRBJ2-7; no definite D call. V was trimmed by 1 base and J by 3 bases, leaving 11 bases between them. This CDR3 comprises 14 residues. Germline lookup yields CDR1 SGDLS and CDR2 YYNGEE. DNA of the CDR3: TGTGCCAGCAGCGTAAAGGACGGATACTACGAGCAGTACTTC. This sequence encodes CASSVKDGYYEQYF.

For the CDR3, the DNA is TGTGCCAGCAGCTTAAGTCCCACGGGACAGGGCAACGAGCAGTACTTC. Translation: CASSLSPTGQGNEQYF. This sequence joins TRBV7-2 and TRBJ2-7; TRBD1 aligns across 9 bases. CDR3 length: 16 residues. Germline CDR1 SGHTA, CDR2 FQGNSA. Trimming took 2 bases from V and 5 from J; bases not matched to a gene: 10.

This clone was seen just once. The chain links TRBV7-2 to TRBJ2-2, with D possibly TRBD2 on 5 matching bases. V was pared by 4 bases and J by 2 bases, with 8 bases between. Germline V gene sequence: CDR1 SGHTA, CDR2 FQGNSA. The CDR3 contains 14 residues. The CDR3 spells CASSYRENTGELFF. CDR3 bases: TGTGCCAGCAGCTACCGGGAAAACACCGGGGAGCTGTTTTTT.

The chain uses TRBV18 and TRBJ1-2; 11 nucleotides match TRBD1. After removal of 6 bases from V and 6 bases from J, the junction contained 6 bases not matched to a gene. This CDR3 contains 14 residues. Looked up from germline, CDR1 is KGHSH and CDR2 is LQKENI. CDR3 DNA sequence: TGTGCCAGCTCCCTGGGGACAGGGGGAGATGGCTACACCTTC. Protein: CASSLGTGGDGYTF. Full variable domain (outside the CDR3, taken from reference TRBV18 and TRBJ1-2): NAGVMQNPRHLVRRRGQEARLRCSPMKGHSHVYWYRQLPEEGLKFMVYLQKENIIDESGMPKERFSAEFPKEGPSILRIQQVVRGDSAAYFCASSLGTGGDGYTFGSGTRLTVV.

This clone was seen a few times. The J gene is TRBJ2-2, the V gene TRBV7-3; TRBD2 matches at 8 bases. The germline V gene encodes CDR1 SGHTA and CDR2 FQGTGA. The CDR3 is made up of 16 amino acids. After removal of 3 bases from V and 4 bases from J, the junction contained 7 bases not matched to a gene. The CDR3, as DNA: TGTGCCAGCAGCTTCGCGGGGGGTGCCACCACCGGGGAGCTGTTTTTT. Translating it yields CASSFAGGATTGELFF.

The chain employs TRBV18 and TRBJ1-3; no clear D gene. In germline, CDR1 is KGHSH, CDR2 LQKENI. The V end lost 0 bases, the J end lost 4 bases, and 4 bases lay between the germline ends. The CDR3 is 13 residues long. CDR3 DNA: TGTGCCAGCTCACCACCCGTCGGAAACACCATATATTTT. This translates into CASSPPVGNTIYF.

Turning to this clone: It is likely a read error, because the conserved phenylalanine at the end of the CDR3 is missing. The DNA is omitted, as the CDR3 cannot be located on it reliably, and the CDR3 follows TCRdb's listing. The chain recombines TRBV4-1 with TRBJ2-7; the table assigns TRBD1, which was not confirmed against the DNA. The CDR3 is made up of 12 amino acids, end residues included. The germline V gene encodes CDR1 MGHRA and CDR2 YSYEKL. The CDR3 sequence is CASSPPKDKPSI.

V is TRBV2 and J is TRBJ2-5, with 7 bases that match TRBD1. Germline V lookup: CDR1 SNHLY, CDR2 FYNNEI. Trimming cost V 7 bases and J 5 bases; bases outside gene matches: 10. The CDR3 contains 14 residues. CDR3 loop: CASNRQGPGETQYF. The CDR3, as DNA: TGTGCCAGCAACCGACAGGGCCCAGGGGAGACCCAGTACTTC.

The chain carries TRBV5-1 and TRBJ2-3; 8 nucleotides line up with TRBD2. Germline V CDR1 and CDR2: SGHRS, YFSETQ. The CDR3 is made up of 16 amino acids. V shed 0 bases and J 4 bases; nucleotides not matched to a gene: 7. The CDR3 loop is CASSLADWREADTQYF. CDR3 DNA: TGCGCCAGCAGCTTGGCAGATTGGCGGGAGGCAGATACGCAGTATTTT.